These 3 T cell receptor beta chains were sequenced from one sample in a study of vaccination and CD4 T cells after COVID-19. Stated treatment: roughly 10-day PBMC culture with coronavirus spike peptide pools or control peptides (ViraFEST assay). Cultured CD4+ T cell DNA was sequenced using the Oncomine TCR Beta short-read assay. MiXCR was run by TCRdb on the PCR reads, yielding one entry per CDR3 protein. Among about 14,000 distinct CDR3 sequences, roughly 37% were seen once, and the ten largest hold roughly a tenth. Their cognate antigens are unknown. The sample consisted of CD4+ T cells from blood, cultured in vitro. Source of these receptors: a human donor who had recovered from COVID-19.

There are a few counts of this clonotype. Written as DNA, the CDR3 is TGTGCCAGCAGTAAACAGGTCTTCGGGCCCCAGCATTTT. Amino acids: CASSKQVFGPQHF. This chain uses TRBV28 with TRBJ1-5; possibly TRBD1 for D (5 bases). This CDR3 region has 13 residues. Germline V CDR1 and CDR2: MDHEN, SYDVKM. V gave up 5 bases and J gave up 9 bases, with 14 bases separating them. Looking up the rest from reference TRBV28 and TRBJ1-5 gives the full variable domain: DVKVTQSSRYLVKRTGEKVFLECVQDMDHENMFWYRQDPGLGLRLIYFSYDVKMKEKGDIPEGYSVSREKKERFSLILESASTNQTSMYLCASSKQVFGPQHFGDGTRLSIL.

This clonotype was counted between two and nine times. The chain recombines TRBV6-1 with TRBJ2-7, with TRBD2 identical over 7 bases. Trimming took 3 bases from V and 0 from J; bases not matched to a gene: 5. This CDR3 spans 15 amino acids. Looked up from germline, CDR1 is MNHNS and CDR2 is SASEGT. The CDR3 here is CASSEMAGDSYEQYF. Written as DNA, the CDR3 is TGTGCCAGCAGTGAGATGGCGGGAGACTCCTACGAGCAGTACTTC.

The CDR3 nucleotides are TGCAGTGCTAGGGATTTCTCTGGGGCCAACGTCCTGACTTTC. Amino acids: CSARDFSGANVLTF. The rearrangement uses TRBV20-1 and TRBJ2-6; no definite D call. The CDR3 loop spans 14 amino acids. CDR1 and CDR2 from the germline V gene are DFQATT and SNEGSKA (reference sequence). Trimming cost V 3 bases and J 0 bases, with 6 bases left between them.